The source of this T cell receptor beta chain is a study of OX40 agonist ivuxolimab in advanced cancers. On the study more broadly: At doses from 0.01 to 10 mg/kg, patients were given intravenous ivuxolimab every 2 weeks. Study findings and constraints: Among T cells, CD8+ cells averaged more expanded clones than CD4+ cells.

This clone was recorded a few times. What it recognizes is unknown. Germline lookup yields CDR1 SGHDT and CDR2 YYEEEE. Trimming pared 0 bases from V and 9 bases from J, leaving 9 bases between. The CDR3 extends over 12 amino acids. Libraries were prepared by immunoSEQ multiplex PCR; TCRdb keeps only in-frame clonotypes and omits some of them. Here the sample spans about 64,000 clones, roughly 80% being singletons. The origin of this receptor is an adult with an advanced solid tumor such as melanoma, head and neck, liver or kidney cancer. The sample was CD4+ or CD8+ T cells sorted from blood, taken in a trial of the OX40 agonist ivuxolimab. The V and J genes are TRBV5-6 and TRBJ1-2; D may be TRBD1 (5 bases). The CDR3 DNA sequence: TGTGCCAGCAGCTTGGGTCAGGGAAGCTACACCTTC. Its protein is CASSLGQGSYTF. Filled out from reference TRBV5-6 and TRBJ1-2, the complete variable domain reads DAGVTQSPTHLIKTRGQQVTLRCSPKSGHDTVSWYQQALGQGPQFIFQYYEEEERQRGNFPDRFSGHQFPNYSSELNVNALLLGDSALYLCASSLGQGSYTFGSGTRLTVV.